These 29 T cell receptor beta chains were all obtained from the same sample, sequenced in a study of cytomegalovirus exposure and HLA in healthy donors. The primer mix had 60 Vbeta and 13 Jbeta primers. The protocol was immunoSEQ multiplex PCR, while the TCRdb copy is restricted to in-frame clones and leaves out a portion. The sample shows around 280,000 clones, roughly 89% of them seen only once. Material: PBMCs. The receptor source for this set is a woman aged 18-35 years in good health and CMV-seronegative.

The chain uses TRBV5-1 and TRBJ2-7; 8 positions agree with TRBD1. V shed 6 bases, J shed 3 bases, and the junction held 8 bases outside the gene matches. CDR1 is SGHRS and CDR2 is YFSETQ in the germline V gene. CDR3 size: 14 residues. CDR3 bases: TGCGCCAGCACCCCCGGGACAGGCATCTACGAGCAGTACTTC. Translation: CASTPGTGIYEQYF.

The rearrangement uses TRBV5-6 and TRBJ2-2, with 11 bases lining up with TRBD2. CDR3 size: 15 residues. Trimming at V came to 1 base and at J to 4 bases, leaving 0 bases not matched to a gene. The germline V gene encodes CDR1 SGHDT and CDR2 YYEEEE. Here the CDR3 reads CASSLTSGGTGELFF. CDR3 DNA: TGTGCCAGCAGCTTGACTAGCGGGGGCACCGGGGAGCTGTTTTTT.

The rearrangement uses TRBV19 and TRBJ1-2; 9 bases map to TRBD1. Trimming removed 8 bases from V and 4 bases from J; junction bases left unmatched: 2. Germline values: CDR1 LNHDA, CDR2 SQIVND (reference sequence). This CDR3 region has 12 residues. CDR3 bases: TGTGCCAGTGGGACAGGGAGCTATGGCTACACCTTC. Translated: CASGTGSYGYTF.

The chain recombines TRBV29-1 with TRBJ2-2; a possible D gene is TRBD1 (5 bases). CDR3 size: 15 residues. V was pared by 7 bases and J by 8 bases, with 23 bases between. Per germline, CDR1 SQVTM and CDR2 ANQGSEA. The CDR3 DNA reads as TGCAGCGCAGCGTCCCATGTCGGCAGGGCTGGGGAGCTGTTTTTT. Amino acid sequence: CSAASHVGRAGELFF.

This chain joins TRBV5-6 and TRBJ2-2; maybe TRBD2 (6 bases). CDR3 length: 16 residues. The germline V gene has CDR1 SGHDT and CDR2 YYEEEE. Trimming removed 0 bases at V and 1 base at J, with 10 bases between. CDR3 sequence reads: CASSLAVRGNTGELFF. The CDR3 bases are TGTGCCAGCAGCTTGGCCGTGCGGGGGAACACCGGGGAGCTGTTTTTT.

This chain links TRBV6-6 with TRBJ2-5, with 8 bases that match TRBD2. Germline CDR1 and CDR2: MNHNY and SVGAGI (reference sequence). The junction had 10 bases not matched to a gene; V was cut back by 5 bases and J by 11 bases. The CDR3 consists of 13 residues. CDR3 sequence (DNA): TGTGCCAGCAGTACCGGGGGGGGCGGAGAGCAGTACTTC. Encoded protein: CASSTGGGGEQYF.

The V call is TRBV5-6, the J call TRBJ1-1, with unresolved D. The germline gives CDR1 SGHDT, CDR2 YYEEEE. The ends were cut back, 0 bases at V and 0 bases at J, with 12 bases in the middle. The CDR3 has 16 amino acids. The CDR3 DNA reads TGTGCCAGCAGCTTGGTGGCGAGGGCGGTGAACACTGAAGCTTTCTTT. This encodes CASSLVARAVNTEAFF.

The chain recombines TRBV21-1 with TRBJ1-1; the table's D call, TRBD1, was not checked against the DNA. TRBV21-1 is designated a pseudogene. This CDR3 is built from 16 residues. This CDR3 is CASSKQSTDMNTEAFF. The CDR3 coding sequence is TGTGCCAGCAGCAAACAAAGTACAGACATGAACACTGAAGCTTTCTTT.

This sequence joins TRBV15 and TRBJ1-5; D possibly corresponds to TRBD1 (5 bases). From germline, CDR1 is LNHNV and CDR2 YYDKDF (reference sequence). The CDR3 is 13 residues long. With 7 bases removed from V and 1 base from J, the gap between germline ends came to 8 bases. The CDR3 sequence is CATMAGSNQPQHF. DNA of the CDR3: TGTGCCACCATGGCAGGGAGCAATCAGCCCCAGCATTTT. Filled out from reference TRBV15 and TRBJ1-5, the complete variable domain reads DAMVIQNPRYQVTQFGKPVTLSCSQTLNHNVMYWYQQKSSQAPKLLFHYYDKDFNNEADTPDNFQSRRPNTSFCFLDIRSPGLGDTAMYLCATMAGSNQPQHFGDGTRLSIL.

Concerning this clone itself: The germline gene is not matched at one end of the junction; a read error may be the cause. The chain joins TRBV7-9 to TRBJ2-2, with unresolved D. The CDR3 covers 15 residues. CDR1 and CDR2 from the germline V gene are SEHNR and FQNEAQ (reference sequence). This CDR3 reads CSSSLVTVTFGELFF. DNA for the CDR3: TGTTCCAGCAGCTTAGTAACAGTTACCTTCGGGGAGCTGTTTTTT. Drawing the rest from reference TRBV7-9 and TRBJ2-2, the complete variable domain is DTGVSQNPRHKITKRGQNVTFRCDPISEHNRLYWYRQTLGQGPEFLTYFQNEAQLEKSRLLSDRFSAERPKGSFSTLEIQRTEQGDSAMYLCSSSLVTVTFGELFFGEGSRLTVL.

This chain's CDR3 is CASSLRGKLHSSTDTQYF. CDR3 bases: TGTGCCAGCAGCTTGCGGGGGAAGTTACACTCTAGCACAGATACGCAGTATTTT. V usage is TRBV13 and J usage is TRBJ2-3; 7 nucleotides match TRBD2. J was trimmed by 0 bases and V by 3 bases; bases with no gene match: 12. Per germline, CDR1 PRHDT and CDR2 FYEKMQ (reference sequence). CDR3 length equals 18 residues.

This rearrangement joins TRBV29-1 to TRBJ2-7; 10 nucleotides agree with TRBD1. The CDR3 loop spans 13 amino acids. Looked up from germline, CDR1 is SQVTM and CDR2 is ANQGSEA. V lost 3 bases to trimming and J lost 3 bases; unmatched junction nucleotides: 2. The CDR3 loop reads CSVDGQGGYEQYF. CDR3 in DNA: TGCAGCGTTGATGGACAGGGGGGCTACGAGCAGTACTTC.

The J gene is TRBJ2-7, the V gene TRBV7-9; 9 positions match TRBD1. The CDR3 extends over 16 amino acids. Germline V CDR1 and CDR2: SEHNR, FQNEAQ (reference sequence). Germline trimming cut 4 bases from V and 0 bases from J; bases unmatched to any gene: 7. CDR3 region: CASSWMGQGNSYEQYF. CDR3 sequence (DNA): TGTGCCAGCAGCTGGATGGGACAGGGAAACTCCTACGAGCAGTACTTC.

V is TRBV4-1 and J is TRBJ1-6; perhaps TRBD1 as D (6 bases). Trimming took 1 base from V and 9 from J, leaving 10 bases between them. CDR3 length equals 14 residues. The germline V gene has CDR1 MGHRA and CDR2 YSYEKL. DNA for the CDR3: TGCGCCAGCAGCCAAGCGTCAGGGGTTTCACCCCTCCACTTT. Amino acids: CASSQASGVSPLHF.

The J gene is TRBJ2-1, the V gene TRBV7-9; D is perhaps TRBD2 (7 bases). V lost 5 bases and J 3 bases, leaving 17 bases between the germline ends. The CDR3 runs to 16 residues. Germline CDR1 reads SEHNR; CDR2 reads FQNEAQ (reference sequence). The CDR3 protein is CASSTWEGGIYNEQFF. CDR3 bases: TGTGCCAGCAGCACATGGGAGGGGGGGATCTACAATGAGCAGTTCTTC.

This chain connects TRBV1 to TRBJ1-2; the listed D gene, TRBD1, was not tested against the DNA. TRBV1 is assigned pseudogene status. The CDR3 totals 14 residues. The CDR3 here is CTSSRTPGYHGYTF. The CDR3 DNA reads TGCACCAGCAGCCGCACCCCAGGGTATCATGGCTACACCTTC.

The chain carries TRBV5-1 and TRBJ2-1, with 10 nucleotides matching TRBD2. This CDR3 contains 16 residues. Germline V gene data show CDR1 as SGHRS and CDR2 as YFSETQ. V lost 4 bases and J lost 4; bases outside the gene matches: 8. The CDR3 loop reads CASSRATGLAYNEQFF. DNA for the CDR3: TGCGCCAGCAGCCGCGCAACGGGACTAGCGTACAATGAGCAGTTCTTC.

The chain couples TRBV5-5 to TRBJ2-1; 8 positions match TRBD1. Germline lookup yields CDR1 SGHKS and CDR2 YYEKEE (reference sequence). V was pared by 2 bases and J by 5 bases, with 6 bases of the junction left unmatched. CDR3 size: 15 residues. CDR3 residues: CASSFTTTGDNEQFF. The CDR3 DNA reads TGTGCCAGCAGCTTCACAACGACAGGGGACAATGAGCAGTTCTTC.

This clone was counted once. The CDR3 is CASSYRGNTEAFF. The CDR3, as DNA: TGCGCCAGCAGCTATCGGGGAAACACTGAAGCTTTCTTT. This rearrangement joins TRBV4-1 to TRBJ1-1; no clear D gene. The V and J ends lost 5 bases and 2 bases respectively, with 9 bases between them. Germline V lookup: CDR1 MGHRA, CDR2 YSYEKL. This CDR3 is 13 amino acids long.

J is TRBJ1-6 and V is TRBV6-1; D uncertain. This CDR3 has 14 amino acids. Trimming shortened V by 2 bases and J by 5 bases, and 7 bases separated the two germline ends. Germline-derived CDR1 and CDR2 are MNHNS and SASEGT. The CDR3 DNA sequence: TGTGCCAGCAGTGAAATGAGAAATAATTCACCCCTCCACTTT. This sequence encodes CASSEMRNNSPLHF.

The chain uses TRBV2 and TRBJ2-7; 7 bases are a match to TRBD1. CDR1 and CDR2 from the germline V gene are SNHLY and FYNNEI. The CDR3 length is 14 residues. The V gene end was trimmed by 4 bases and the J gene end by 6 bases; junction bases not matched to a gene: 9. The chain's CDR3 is CASSVVQGLGEQYF. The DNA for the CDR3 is TGTGCCAGCAGTGTCGTACAGGGGTTGGGCGAGCAGTACTTC. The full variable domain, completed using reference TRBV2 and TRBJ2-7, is EPEVTQTPSHQVTQMGQEVILRCVPISNHLYFYWYRQILGQKVEFLVSFYNNEISEKSEIFDDQFSVERPDGSNFTLKIRSTKLEDSAMYFCASSVVQGLGEQYFGPGTRLTVT.

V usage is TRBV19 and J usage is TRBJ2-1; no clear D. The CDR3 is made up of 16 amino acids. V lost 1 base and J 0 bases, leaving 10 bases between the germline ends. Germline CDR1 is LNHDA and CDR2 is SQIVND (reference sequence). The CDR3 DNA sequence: TGTGCCAGTAGTATAGTTGGCTCTCGCTCCTACAATGAGCAGTTCTTC. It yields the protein CASSIVGSRSYNEQFF. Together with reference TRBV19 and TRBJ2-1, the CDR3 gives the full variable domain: DGGITQSPKYLFRKEGQNVTLSCEQNLNHDAMYWYRQDPGQGLRLIYYSQIVNDFQKGDIAEGYSVSREKKESFPLTVTSAQKNPTAFYLCASSIVGSRSYNEQFFGPGTRLTVL.

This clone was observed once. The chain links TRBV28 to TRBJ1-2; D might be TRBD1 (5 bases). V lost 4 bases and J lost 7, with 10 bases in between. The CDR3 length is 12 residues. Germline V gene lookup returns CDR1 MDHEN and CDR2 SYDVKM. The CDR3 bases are TGTGCCAGCAGTTCCCAGGGAGGTGGCTACACCTTC. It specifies CASSSQGGGYTF.

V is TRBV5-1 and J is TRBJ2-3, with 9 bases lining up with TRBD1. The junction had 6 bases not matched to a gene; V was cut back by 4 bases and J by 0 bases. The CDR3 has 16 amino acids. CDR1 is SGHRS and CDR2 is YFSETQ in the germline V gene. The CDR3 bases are TGCGCCAGCAGCCCCGGGACAGGGCCTAGCACAGATACGCAGTATTTT. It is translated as CASSPGTGPSTDTQYF.

The CDR3 nucleotides read TGCGCCAGCAGCATAACAGGGGTGGGAAGCTCCTATAATTCACCCCTCCACTTT. As protein: CASSITGVGSSYNSPLHF. The chain has TRBV5-1 and TRBJ1-6, with TRBD1 identical over 7 bases. This CDR3 has 18 amino acids. The ends lost 4 bases at V and 0 bases at J; junction bases unmatched: 10. The V gene's germline CDR1 is SGHRS and CDR2 YFSETQ. The variable domain in full, with the rest retrieved from reference TRBV5-1 and TRBJ1-6, is KAGVTQTPRYLIKTRGQQVTLSCSPISGHRSVSWYQQTPGQGLQFLFEYFSETQRNKGNFPGRFSGRQFSNSRSEMNVSTLELGDSALYLCASSITGVGSSYNSPLHFGNGTRLTVT.

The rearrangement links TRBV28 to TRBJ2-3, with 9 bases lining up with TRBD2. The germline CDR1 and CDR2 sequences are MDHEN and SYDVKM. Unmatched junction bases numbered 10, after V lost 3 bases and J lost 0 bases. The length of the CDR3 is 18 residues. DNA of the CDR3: TGTGCCAGCAGTTTCGGGGTTGCTAGCGGGGCGAGCACAGATACGCAGTATTTT. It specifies CASSFGVASGASTDTQYF.

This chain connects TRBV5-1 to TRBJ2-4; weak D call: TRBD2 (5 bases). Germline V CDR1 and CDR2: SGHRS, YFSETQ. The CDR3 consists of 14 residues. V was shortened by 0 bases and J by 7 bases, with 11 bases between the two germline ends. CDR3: CASSLASNTNIQYF. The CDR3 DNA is TGCGCCAGCAGCTTGGCTAGCAACACGAACATTCAGTACTTC.

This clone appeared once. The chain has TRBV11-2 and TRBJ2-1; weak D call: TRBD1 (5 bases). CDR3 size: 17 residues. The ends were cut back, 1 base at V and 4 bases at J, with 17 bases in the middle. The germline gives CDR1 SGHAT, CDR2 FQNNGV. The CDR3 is CASSLGGAVTAYNEQFF. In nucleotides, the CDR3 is TGTGCCAGCAGCTTAGGTGGGGCGGTAACTGCATACAATGAGCAGTTCTTC.

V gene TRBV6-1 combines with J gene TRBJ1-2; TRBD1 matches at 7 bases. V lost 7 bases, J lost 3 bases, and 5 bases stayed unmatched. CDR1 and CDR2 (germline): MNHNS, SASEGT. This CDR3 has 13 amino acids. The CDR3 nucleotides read TGTGCCAGCAAAAAAGACAGGGACTATGGCTACACCTTC. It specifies CASKKDRDYGYTF.